Sequencing of this T cell receptor beta chain was carried out in a study of OX40 agonist ivuxolimab in advanced cancers. Broader study findings: Clonal expansion from baseline to week 6 occurred in both CD4+ and CD8+ T cells.

The J segment lost 12 bases and the V segment lost 3 bases, leaving 9 bases of the junction unmatched. CDR3 size: 14 residues. Germline loops: CDR1 SGHRS, CDR2 YFSETQ. Measured with immunoSEQ multiplex PCR; TCRdb has only the in-frame clones, and not every one. Here the sample spans some 86,000 clones, roughly 94% being singletons. This clone is a singleton in its sample. As yet, its antigen is unknown. The sample here was CD4+ or CD8+ T cells sorted from blood, taken in a trial of the OX40 agonist ivuxolimab. This chain links TRBV5-1 with TRBJ1-4, with 9 bases matching TRBD1. The receptor was isolated from an adult with an advanced solid tumor such as melanoma, head and neck, liver or kidney cancer. The CDR3 sequence: CASSSAGTGWELFF. CDR3 coding DNA: TGCGCCAGCAGCTCGGCCGGGACAGGGTGGGAACTGTTTTTT.